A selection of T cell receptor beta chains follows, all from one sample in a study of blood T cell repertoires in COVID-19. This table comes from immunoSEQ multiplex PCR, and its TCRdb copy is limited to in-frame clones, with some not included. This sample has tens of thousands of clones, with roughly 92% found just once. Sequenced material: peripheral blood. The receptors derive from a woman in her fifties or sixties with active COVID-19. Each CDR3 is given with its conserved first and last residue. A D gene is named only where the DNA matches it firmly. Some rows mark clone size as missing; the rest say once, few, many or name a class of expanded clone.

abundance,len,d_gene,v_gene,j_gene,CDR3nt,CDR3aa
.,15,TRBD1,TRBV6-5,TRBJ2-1,TGTGCCAGCAGCGGACGATACAGGGGCCACAATGAGCAGTTCTTC,CASSGRYRGHNEQFF
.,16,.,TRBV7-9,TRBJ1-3,TGTGCCAGCAGCTTAGGCGGAGGGAGCGCTGGAAACACCATATATTTT,CASSLGGGSAGNTIYF
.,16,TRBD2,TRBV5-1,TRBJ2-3,TGCGCCAGCAGCAGGTGGACTAGCCCCAACACAGATACGCAGTATTTT,CASSRWTSPNTDTQYF
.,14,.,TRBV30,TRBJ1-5,TGTGCCTGGAGTGTTGTGGGGGGGAATCAGCCCCAGCATTTT,CAWSVVGGNQPQHF
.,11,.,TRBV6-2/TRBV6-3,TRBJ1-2,TGTGCCAGCAGTCAGCGGTATGGCTACACCTTC,CASSQRYGYTF
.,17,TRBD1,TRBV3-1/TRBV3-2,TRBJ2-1,TGTGCCAGCAGCCAGGCACCCCCGGGACAGGGAGCAAATGAGCAGTTCTTC,CASSQAPPGQGANEQFF
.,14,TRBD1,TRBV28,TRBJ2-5,TGTGCCAGCAGTGGGGACAGGGATCAAGAGACCCAGTACTTC,CASSGDRDQETQYF
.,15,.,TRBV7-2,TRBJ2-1,TGTGCCAGCAGCTTATCCAGGGGCCCCGGGAATGAGCAGTTCTTC,CASSLSRGPGNEQFF
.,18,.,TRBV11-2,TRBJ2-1,TGTGCCAGCAGCTTAGAGGGAGGTAGCGGAGTCTCCTACAATGAGCAGTTCTTC,CASSLEGGSGVSYNEQFF
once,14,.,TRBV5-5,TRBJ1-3,TGTGCCAGCAGCGACACGCACTCTGGAAACACCATATATTTT,CASSDTHSGNTIYF
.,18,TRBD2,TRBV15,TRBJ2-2,TGTGCCACCAGCAGAGACCACACTAGCGGGAGTAGGGCCGGGGAGCTGTTTTTT,CATSRDHTSGSRAGELFF
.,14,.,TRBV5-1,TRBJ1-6,TGCGCCAGCAGTACGCGGGGGGGAAATTCACCCCTCCACTTT,CASSTRGGNSPLHF
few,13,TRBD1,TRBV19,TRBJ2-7,TGTGCCTCGAGCCGCCGGGACAGGGACGAGCAGTACTTC,CASSRRDRDEQYF
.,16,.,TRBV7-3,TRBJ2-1,TGTGCCAGCAGCTTACAGCCTGGGGGGGCACGGAATGAGCAGTTCTTC,CASSLQPGGARNEQFF
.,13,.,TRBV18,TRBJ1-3,TGTGCCAGCTCAACCACAGGGAGTCACACCATATATTTT,CASSTTGSHTIYF
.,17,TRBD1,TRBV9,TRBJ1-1,TGTGCCAGCAGCGTAGGTTGGACAGGGAGGGGAAACACTGAAGCTTTCTTT,CASSVGWTGRGNTEAFF
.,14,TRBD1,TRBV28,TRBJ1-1,TGTGCCAGCACCTCGGGACAGGGGAACACTGAAGCTTTCTTT,CASTSGQGNTEAFF
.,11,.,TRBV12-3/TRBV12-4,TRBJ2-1,TGTGCCAGCAGTCCCCTCAATGAGCAGTTCTTC,CASSPLNEQFF
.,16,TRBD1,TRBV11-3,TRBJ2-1,TGTGCCAGCAGCTCGGGGGACAGGGATCTTTACAATGAGCAGTTCTTC,CASSSGDRDLYNEQFF
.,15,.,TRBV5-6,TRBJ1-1,TGTGCCAGCAGCTTGGATCCTGCGGGGGGCACTGAAGCTTTCTTT,CASSLDPAGGTEAFF
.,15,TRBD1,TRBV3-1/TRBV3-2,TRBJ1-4,TGTGCCAGCAGCCGGGGGACAGGGCCTAATGAAAAACTGTTTTTT,CASSRGTGPNEKLFF
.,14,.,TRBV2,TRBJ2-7,TGTGCCAGCAAGGGGTATTTCCTCTCCTACGAGCAGTACTTC,CASKGYFLSYEQYF
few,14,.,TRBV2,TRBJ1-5,TGTGCCACCCGGACAGATCAGAGCAATCAGCCCCAGCATTTT,CATRTDQSNQPQHF
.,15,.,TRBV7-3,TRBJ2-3,TGTGCCAGCAGCTTACGTGGGACTAGCACAGATACGCAGTATTTT,CASSLRGTSTDTQYF
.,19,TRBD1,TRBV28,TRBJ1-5,TGTGCCAGCAGTTTTGGCGGAGTCAGGGGGCGGCGGAGCAATCAGCCCCAGCATTTT,CASSFGGVRGRRSNQPQHF
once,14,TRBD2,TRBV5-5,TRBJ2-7,TGTGCCAGCAGCTTGGATCCGGGGGGCTACGAGCAGTACTTC,CASSLDPGGYEQYF
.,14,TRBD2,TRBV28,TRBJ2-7,TGTGCCAGCAGTCTTGGGGGGGGTTCCTACGAGCAGTACTTC,CASSLGGGSYEQYF
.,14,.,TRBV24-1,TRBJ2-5,TGTGCCACCAGTGATGGGGGGGCCCAAGAGACCCAGTACTTC,CATSDGGAQETQYF